Below, 6 T cell receptor beta chains from the same sample are listed, as sequenced in a study of blood T cell repertoires in COVID-19. Generated by immunoSEQ multiplex PCR, the TCRdb table keeps only in-frame clones and is missing some. The sample holds under 300,000 clones, 84% seen once. The sequenced sample consisted of peripheral blood. The receptors here all came from a human donor with COVID-19, enrolled during active disease. The donor label of this sample is uncertain.

V usage is TRBV10-3 and J usage is TRBJ1-5; D perhaps matches TRBD1 (5 bases). The CDR3 sequence is 15 residues long. Germline V gene sequence: CDR1 ENHRY, CDR2 SYGVKD. V shed 2 bases and J shed 3 bases, with 11 bases lying between them. CDR3 bases: TGTGCCATCAGTGAGAAAGGGGCGAACAATCAGCCCCAGCATTTT. Translation gives CAISEKGANNQPQHF.

The chain links TRBV18 to TRBJ2-7, with D tentatively TRBD2 (5 bases). The CDR3 has 13 amino acids. The ends were cut back, 1 base at V and 3 bases at J, with 7 bases in the middle. Germline V CDR1 and CDR2: KGHSH, LQKENI. CDR3 amino acids: CASSPLGNYEQYF. In nucleotides, the CDR3 is TGTGCCAGCTCACCACTCGGGAACTACGAGCAGTACTTC.

This clone was found a few times. The chain is built from TRBV2 and TRBJ2-3, with 9 nucleotides matching TRBD2. Per germline, CDR1 SNHLY and CDR2 FYNNEI. V lost 6 bases, J lost 1 base, and 2 bases stayed unmatched. This CDR3 has 14 amino acids. The CDR3 DNA follows: TGTGCCAGCAGACTAGCGGGCCGCACAGATACGCAGTATTTT. Translated, it gives CASRLAGRTDTQYF. Variable domain in full (rest from reference TRBV2 and TRBJ2-3): EPEVTQTPSHQVTQMGQEVILRCVPISNHLYFYWYRQILGQKVEFLVSFYNNEISEKSEIFDDQFSVERPDGSNFTLKIRSTKLEDSAMYFCASRLAGRTDTQYFGPGTRLTVL.

This rearrangement joins TRBV6-5 to TRBJ1-3, with a tentative D call TRBD1 (6 bases). Germline assignment: CDR1 MNHEY and CDR2 SVGAGI. The CDR3 length is 15 residues. Trimming left V 6 bases short and J 0 bases short, with 12 bases between. This CDR3 reads CASSNRASSGNTIYF. CDR3 coding DNA: TGTGCCAGCAGCAACAGGGCCAGCTCTGGAAACACCATATATTTT.

Only a few counts were recorded for this clone. The chain couples TRBV4-3 to TRBJ2-1; D might be TRBD2 (6 bases). Deletions cut 3 bases from V and 0 bases from J, with 9 bases between. CDR3 length: 15 residues. The germline gives CDR1 LGHNA, CDR2 YSLEER. In nucleotides, the CDR3 is TGCGCCAGCAGCCACAGACTAGACTCCTACAATGAGCAGTTCTTC. Its protein product is CASSHRLDSYNEQFF.

In DNA form, the CDR3 reads TGCGCCAGCAGCTTAAATGGGGGGACTAGCGGTTCCGAGCAGTACTTC. As protein: CASSLNGGTSGSEQYF. The chain uses TRBV5-1 and TRBJ2-7; the match to TRBD2 covers 11 bases. This CDR3 spans 16 amino acids. Germline-derived CDR1 and CDR2 are SGHRS and YFSETQ. Trimming cost V 2 bases and J 6 bases; bases outside gene matches: 10.